This T cell receptor (beta chain) was recorded in a study of memory CD4+ T cells and cytomegalovirus serostatus (dated by TCRdb to about 2019). The study in broad terms: The roughly 35 healthy Belgian adults in the cohort included 9 who were CMV seropositive and approximately 24 who were CMV seronegative. The study sequenced CD4+ memory TCRbeta repertoires of a Belgian cohort with known cytomegalovirus serostatus to replicate a published TCR-based CMV serostatus classifier.

A FACSAria II was used to sort memory CD4+ T cells, defined as single viable CD3+CD4+CD8-CD45RO+ cells. CMV serostatus was determined with a Roche Elecsys assay detecting serum IgG against CMV pp150, pp28, p38 and p52. After thawing, total CD4+ T cells were enriched by positive selection with CD4 magnetic microbeads. The samples came from a different study that was designed specifically to examine the CD4+ T cell memory repertoire. Following standard operating procedures, peripheral blood mononuclear cells were isolated and cryopreserved, while serum was kept at -80 degrees C. The staining relied on CD3-PerCP (BW264/56), CD4-APC (RPA-T4), CD45RO-PE (UCHT1) and CD8-Pacific Orange (3B5) antibodies, and Sytox blue was used to exclude non-viable cells. As regards this clone: No cognate antigen has been identified for it. Base qualities are not at hand, and no much larger clone is one base apart.

CDR3 length: 15 amino acids, cysteine to phenylalanine. CDR3 DNA is the only sequence kept; it has 45 bases, read in frame from the first base. V and J lose 0 bases and 4 bases, and a span of 12 bases separates them. CDR1 and CDR2 are read off the germline V gene (reference sequence) as WNHNN and SYGVQD. Genomic DNA was extracted from sorted cells with the Quick-DNA Microprep Kit. Amplification of TCRbeta DNA was done with the immunoSEQ hsTCRbeta kit, following the protocol from the manufacturer. An Illumina MiSeq instrument was used to sequence the TCRbeta libraries. In the authors' own workflow: Removing out-of-frame sequences left under 2.5 million distinct TCRbeta sequences, an average of around 70,000 per individual. Each individual was scored using the number of 164 previously reported CMV-associated TCRbeta sequences that the individual carried and the total number of productive distinct TCRbeta sequences. A beta-binomial model was reimplemented in Python, and random forests from scikit-learn, run with default parameters, were trained on data from the US cohort. Classifier performance on the Belgian cohort was summarized as median AUC with percentile confidence intervals calculated over 10,000 bootstrap iterations. This is the immuneACCESS table as TCRdb keeps it, with only in-frame sequences that have V and J called. A part of the clones is gone; compared with another copy, unresolved V genes explain less than half, and the rest is unexplained. V and J calls plus clone size are reproduced from that table; the DNA served to infer D and trimming. Counted in this sample were more than 45,000 clones; approximately 78% of them appeared once. More than 0.85% of the sample comes from the top ten.

The investigation overall reported the following: Among the 160 or so previously reported CMV-associated TCRbeta sequences, roughly 68 showed up in the CD4+ memory repertoires, with each one found in between one and five individuals. Results were interpreted as suggesting that the CMV-associated TCR signature is largely present in the CD4+ memory repertoire. A median bootstrapped AUC of roughly 0.94 with a 95% CI of 0.76-1.00 was achieved on the Belgian cohort by the original-framework classifier. Only CD4+CD45RO+ memory cells were sequenced, in contrast to the original study, which included naive and memory CD4+ and CD8+ populations. For predicting CMV serostatus, the median bootstrapped AUC was approximately 0.95 using the original framework and about 0.89 using a US-trained random forest.

The sample consisted of memory CD4+ T cells from blood. The sequence derives from an adult in good health and CMV-seronegative. This chain joins TRBV10-1 to TRBJ2-5, with TRBD2 tentatively as D gene (5 bases match). The CDR3 reads as follows: CASSESSLSGETQYF. Read as DNA, the sequence is TGCGCCAGCAGTGAGTCTAGCCTGAGCGGAGAGACCCAGTACTTC.